This T cell receptor (beta chain) was retrieved from a study of molecular identifiers for immune sequencing clone quantification. At the level of the study: Replicate experiments took RNA from about 21,000 or 97,000 naive CD8 cells, divided it five ways and sequenced four. General study results and limits: Molecules of identical TCR sharing a barcode could underestimate highly expanded clone sizes. Clones that had above 20 RNA copies took up over 99% of effector molecules but under 1% in naive cells.

At least ten counts were recorded for this clonotype. Its antigen remains unknown. Using its own MiXCR run on the PCR reads, TCRdb lists one record per CDR3 protein. Among just under 65,000 distinct CDR3 sequences, 15% to 20% were seen once, and the ten largest hold 1.5%. Trimming removed 6 bases at V and 4 bases at J, with 12 bases between. The CDR3 sequence is 13 residues long. The germline CDR1 and CDR2 sequences are MGHRA and YSYEKL. Researchers sorted naive CD8 T cells as cells that were CD8+CD4-CCR7+CD45RA+. Source material: naive CD8+ T cells from blood, with Jurkat cell RNA spiked in. Noted subset: FACS-sorted CD8+CD4-CCR7+CD45RA+ naive T cells. The chain uses TRBV4-1 and TRBJ1-1; D possibly corresponds to TRBD1 (5 bases). The sequence came from a human donor in good health. Some libraries in this study had Jurkat cell RNA spiked in. CDR3 DNA: TGCGCCAGCAGTACCAGGGAGGGCACTGAAGCTTTCTTT. It yields the protein CASSTREGTEAFF.